This T cell receptor beta chain was captured in a study of blood T cell repertoires in COVID-19 (dated by TCRdb to 2019 to 2021). The study in broad terms: The collaborator samples originated in the United States, Italy and Spain and spanned the acute and convalescent phases of COVID-19. The prospective study material was composed of cDNA or gDNA derived from T cells, B-cell-depleted T cells, or PBMCs. The dataset comprised deeply sampled blood TCRbeta repertoires from subjects exposed to, actively infected with, or recovered from COVID-19. A freely available public database, intended as a resource for researchers studying the immune response to SARS-CoV-2, is where the repertoires were released. The samples were drawn from the first 160 participants of the ongoing ImmuneRACE study and from 950 to 1,500 subjects provided by 6 global collaborators. Sample metadata almost always included a de-identified subject ID, COVID-19 status, age in years and sex. Where available, HLA class I and class II types were obtained from metadata supplied by the sample provider rather than from assay-based typing.

As regards this clone: Its specific antigen is unknown. No much larger clone is present one base from it, and per-base qualities are unavailable.

On the study overall, not on this receptor specifically: How much clinical and demographic metadata was included differed by source and by participant, and the metadata was provided uncurated.

TCRbeta CDR3 regions were amplified from genomic DNA using the immunoSEQ Assay, a bias-controlled multiplex PCR. The study's processing was this. Within the assay, amplification of reference gene primers was used to estimate how many nucleated cells each sample contained. Sequence reads were collapsed and filtered to measure the absolute abundance of every unique TCRbeta CDR3 rearrangement. For each sample, productive Simpson clonality was calculated as the square root of Simpson's diversity index across productive rearrangements. This is the immuneACCESS table as TCRdb keeps it, with only in-frame sequences that have V and J called. A part of the clones is gone; compared with another copy, unresolved V genes explain less than half, and the rest is unexplained. The D gene and trimming were derived from the DNA, and the V and J assignments and clone size from that table. For this sample the table gives about 88,000 clones, of which nearly 90% were detected only once. Together, the top ten hold about 2.9% of the sample.

Whole blood was collected in K2EDTA tubes by collaborating institutions according to the institutions' own protocols. For TCRbeta analysis, collaborators shipped samples in one of three forms: frozen whole blood, isolated PBMCs, or DNA extracted from either of those sample types. The sequence was obtained from a woman at least 80 years old with acute or convalescent COVID-19. The sample comprised peripheral blood.

The bases are TGCGCCAGCAGCTTGGGGCCCCCACTACTAGAGCAGTTCTTC. This encodes CASSLGPPLLEQFF. Recombination joined TRBV5-1 with TRBJ2-1; confidence is insufficient to name the D gene. V and J are truncated by 0 bases and 10 bases respectively, leaving an intervening sequence of 14 bases. CDR1 and CDR2 are drawn from the germline V gene: SGHRS, YFSETQ. Measured from the cysteine to the phenylalanine, the CDR3 is 14 residues long. The DNA shown is the 42-base CDR3, in frame from base 1.